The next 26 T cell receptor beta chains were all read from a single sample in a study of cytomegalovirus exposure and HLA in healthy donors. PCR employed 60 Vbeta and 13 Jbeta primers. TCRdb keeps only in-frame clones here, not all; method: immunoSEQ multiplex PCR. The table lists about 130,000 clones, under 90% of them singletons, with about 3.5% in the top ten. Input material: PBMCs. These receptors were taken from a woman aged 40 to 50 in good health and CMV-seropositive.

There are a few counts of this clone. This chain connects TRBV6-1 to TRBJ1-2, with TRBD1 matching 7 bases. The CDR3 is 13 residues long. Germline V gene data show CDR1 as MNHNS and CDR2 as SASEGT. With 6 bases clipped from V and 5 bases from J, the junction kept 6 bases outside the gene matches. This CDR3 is CASRGDSLYGYTF. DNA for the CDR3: TGTGCCAGCAGGGGGGACAGCCTTTATGGCTACACCTTC.

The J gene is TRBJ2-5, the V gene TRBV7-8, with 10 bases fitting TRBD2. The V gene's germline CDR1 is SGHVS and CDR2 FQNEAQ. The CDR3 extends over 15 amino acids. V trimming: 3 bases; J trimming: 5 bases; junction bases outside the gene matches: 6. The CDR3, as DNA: TGTGCCAGCAGCTTTTCAGCGGGAGGGCTTGAGACCCAGTACTTC. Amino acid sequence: CASSFSAGGLETQYF.

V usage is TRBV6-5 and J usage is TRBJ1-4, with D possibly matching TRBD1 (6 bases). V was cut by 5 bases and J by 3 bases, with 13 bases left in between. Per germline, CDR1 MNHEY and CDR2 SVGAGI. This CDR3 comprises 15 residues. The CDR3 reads CASSPIQGANEKLFF. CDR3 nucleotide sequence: TGTGCCAGCAGTCCCATACAGGGTGCTAATGAAAAACTGTTTTTT.

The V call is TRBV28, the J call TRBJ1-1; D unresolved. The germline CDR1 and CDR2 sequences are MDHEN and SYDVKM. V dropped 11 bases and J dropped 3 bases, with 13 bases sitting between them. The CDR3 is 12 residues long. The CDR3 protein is CASSGVDTEAFF. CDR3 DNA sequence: TGTGCCTCTTCCGGGGTAGACACTGAAGCTTTCTTT. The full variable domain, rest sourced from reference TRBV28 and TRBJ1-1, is DVKVTQSSRYLVKRTGEKVFLECVQDMDHENMFWYRQDPGLGLRLIYFSYDVKMKEKGDIPEGYSVSREKKERFSLILESASTNQTSMYLCASSGVDTEAFFGQGTRLTVV.

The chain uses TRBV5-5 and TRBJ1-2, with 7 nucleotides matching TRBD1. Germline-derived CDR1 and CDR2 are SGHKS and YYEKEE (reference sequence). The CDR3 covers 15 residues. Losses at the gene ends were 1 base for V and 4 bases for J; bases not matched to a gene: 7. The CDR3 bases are TGTGCCAGCAGCTTGACAGGGGAGTTTTTCTATGGCTACACCTTC. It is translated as CASSLTGEFFYGYTF.

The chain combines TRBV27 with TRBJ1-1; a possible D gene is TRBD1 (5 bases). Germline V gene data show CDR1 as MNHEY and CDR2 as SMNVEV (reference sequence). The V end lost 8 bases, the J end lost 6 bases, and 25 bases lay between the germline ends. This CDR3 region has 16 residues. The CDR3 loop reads CASGDSGTKVVPEAFF. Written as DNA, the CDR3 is TGTGCCAGCGGTGATTCCGGGACTAAGGTCGTCCCTGAAGCTTTCTTT.

The CDR3 coding sequence is TGTGCCACCAGCCAGGGGGGCGAGCAGTACTTC. Its translation is CATSQGGEQYF. V usage is TRBV15 and J usage is TRBJ2-7, with D possibly TRBD1 on 7 matching bases. The CDR3 loop spans 11 amino acids. V lost 5 bases and J 6 bases, leaving 8 bases between the germline ends. Germline assignment: CDR1 LNHNV and CDR2 YYDKDF (reference sequence).

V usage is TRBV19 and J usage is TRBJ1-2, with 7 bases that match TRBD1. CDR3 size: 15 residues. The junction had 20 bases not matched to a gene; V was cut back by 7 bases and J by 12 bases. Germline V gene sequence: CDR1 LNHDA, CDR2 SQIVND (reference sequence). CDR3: CASTSLGGQRQRHTF. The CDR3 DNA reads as TGTGCCAGTACTAGTTTGGGGGGACAGAGACAGAGACACACCTTC. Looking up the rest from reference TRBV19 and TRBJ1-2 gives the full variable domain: DGGITQSPKYLFRKEGQNVTLSCEQNLNHDAMYWYRQDPGQGLRLIYYSQIVNDFQKGDIAEGYSVSREKKESFPLTVTSAQKNPTAFYLCASTSLGGQRQRHTFGSGTRLTVV.

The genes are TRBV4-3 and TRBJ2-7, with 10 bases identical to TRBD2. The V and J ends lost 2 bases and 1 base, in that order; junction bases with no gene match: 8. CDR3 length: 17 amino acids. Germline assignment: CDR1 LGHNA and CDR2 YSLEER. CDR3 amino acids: CASSQLGGLAASYEQYF. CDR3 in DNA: TGCGCCAGCAGCCAACTAGGCGGACTAGCGGCATCCTACGAGCAGTACTTC.

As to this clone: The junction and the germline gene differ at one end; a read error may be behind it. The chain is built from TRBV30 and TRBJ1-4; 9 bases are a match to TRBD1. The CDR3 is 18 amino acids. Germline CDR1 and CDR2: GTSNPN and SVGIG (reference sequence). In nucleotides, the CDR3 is TGTGCCCGGAGGACGCCGGGACAGGGATGGGCAACTAATGAAAAACTGTTTTTT. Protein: CARRTPGQGWATNEKLFF.

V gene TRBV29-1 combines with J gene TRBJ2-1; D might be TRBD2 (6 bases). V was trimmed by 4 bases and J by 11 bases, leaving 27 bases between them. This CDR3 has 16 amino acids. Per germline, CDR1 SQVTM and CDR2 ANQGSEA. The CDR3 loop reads CSVVSHLADERNKQFF. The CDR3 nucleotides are TGCAGCGTTGTGAGCCACTTAGCGGACGAGAGGAATAAGCAGTTCTTC.

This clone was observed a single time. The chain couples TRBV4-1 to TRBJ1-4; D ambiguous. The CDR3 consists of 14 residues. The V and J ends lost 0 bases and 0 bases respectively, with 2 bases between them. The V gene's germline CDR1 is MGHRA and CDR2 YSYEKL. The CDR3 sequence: CASSQDSTNEKLFF. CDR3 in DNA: TGCGCCAGCAGCCAAGACTCAACTAATGAAAAACTGTTTTTT.

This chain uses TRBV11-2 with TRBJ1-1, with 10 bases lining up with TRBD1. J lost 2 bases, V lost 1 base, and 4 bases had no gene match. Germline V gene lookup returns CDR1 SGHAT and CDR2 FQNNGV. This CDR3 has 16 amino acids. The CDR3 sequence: CASSLARDRGNTEAFF. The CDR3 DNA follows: TGTGCCAGCAGCTTAGCTAGGGACAGGGGTAACACTGAAGCTTTCTTT.

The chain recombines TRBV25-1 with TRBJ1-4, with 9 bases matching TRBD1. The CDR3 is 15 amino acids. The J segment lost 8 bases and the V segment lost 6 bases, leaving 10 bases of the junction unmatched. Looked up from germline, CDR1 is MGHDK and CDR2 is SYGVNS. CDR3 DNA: TGTGCCAGCAGCCACGGCGACAGGGGGTTGGAAAAACTGTTTTTT. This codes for CASSHGDRGLEKLFF.

The CDR3 nucleotides read TGTGCCAGTAGTCCGGCTGGGACAGACTACAATGAGCAGTTCTTC. It codes for CASSPAGTDYNEQFF. This chain joins TRBV19 and TRBJ2-1; TRBD1 aligns across 7 bases. Germline V lookup: CDR1 LNHDA, CDR2 SQIVND (reference sequence). The CDR3 extends over 15 amino acids. The V and J ends lost 5 bases and 3 bases, in that order; junction bases with no gene match: 7.

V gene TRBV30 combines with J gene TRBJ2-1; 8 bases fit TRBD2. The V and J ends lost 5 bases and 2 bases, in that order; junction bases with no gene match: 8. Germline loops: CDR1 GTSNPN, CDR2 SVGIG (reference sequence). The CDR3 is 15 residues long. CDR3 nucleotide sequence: TGTGCCTGGGGGGGGTATAGCGGGACCTACAATGAGCAGTTCTTC. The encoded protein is CAWGGYSGTYNEQFF.

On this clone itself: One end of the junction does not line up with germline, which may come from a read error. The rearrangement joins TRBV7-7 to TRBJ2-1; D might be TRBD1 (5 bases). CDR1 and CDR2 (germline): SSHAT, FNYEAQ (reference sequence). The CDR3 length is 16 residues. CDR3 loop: CASSFPLGASYNEQFF. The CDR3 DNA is TGTGCTAGCAGCTTCCCCTTAGGGGCTTCCTACAATGAGCAGTTCTTC.

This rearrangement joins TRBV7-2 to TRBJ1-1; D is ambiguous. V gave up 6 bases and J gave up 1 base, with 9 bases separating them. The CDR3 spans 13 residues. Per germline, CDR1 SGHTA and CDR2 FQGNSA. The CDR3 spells CASRPTRNTEAFF. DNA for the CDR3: TGTGCCAGCAGGCCCACTCGGAACACTGAAGCTTTCTTT.

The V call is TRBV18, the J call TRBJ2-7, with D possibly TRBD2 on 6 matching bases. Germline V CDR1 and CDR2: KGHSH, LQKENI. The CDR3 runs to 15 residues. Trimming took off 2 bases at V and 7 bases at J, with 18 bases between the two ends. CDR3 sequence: CASSPLGLEAPEQYF. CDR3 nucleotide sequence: TGTGCCAGCTCACCATTGGGACTCGAGGCACCTGAGCAGTACTTC.

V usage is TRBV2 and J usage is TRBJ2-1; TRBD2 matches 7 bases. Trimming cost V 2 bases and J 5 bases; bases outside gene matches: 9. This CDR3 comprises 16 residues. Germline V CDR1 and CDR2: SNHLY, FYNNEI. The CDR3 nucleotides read TGTGCCAGCAGTGAAAGGGGCGCGGGAGTCGACAATGAGCAGTTCTTC. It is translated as CASSERGAGVDNEQFF.

The CDR3 bases are TGTGCCTGGAGTGTGGCTAGAAATTCACCCCTCCACTTT. The encoded protein is CAWSVARNSPLHF. The rearrangement uses TRBV30 and TRBJ1-6; D is unclear. The germline gives CDR1 GTSNPN, CDR2 SVGIG (reference sequence). CDR3 length: 13 residues. V dropped 0 bases and J dropped 7 bases, with 7 bases sitting between them.

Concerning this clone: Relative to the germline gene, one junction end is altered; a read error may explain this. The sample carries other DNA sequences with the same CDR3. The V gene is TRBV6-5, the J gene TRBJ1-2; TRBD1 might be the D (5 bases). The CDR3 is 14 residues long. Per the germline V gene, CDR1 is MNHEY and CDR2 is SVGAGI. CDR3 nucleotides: TGTGCCAGTAGTTACAGCCCCAGGGCCTATGGCTACACCTTC. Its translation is CASSYSPRAYGYTF.

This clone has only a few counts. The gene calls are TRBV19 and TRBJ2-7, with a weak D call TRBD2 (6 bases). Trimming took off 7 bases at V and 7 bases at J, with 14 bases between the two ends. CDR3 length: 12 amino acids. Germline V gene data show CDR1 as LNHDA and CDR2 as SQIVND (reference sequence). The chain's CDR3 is CASISKGREQYF. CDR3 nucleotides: TGTGCCAGTATTTCTAAAGGGAGGGAGCAGTACTTC.

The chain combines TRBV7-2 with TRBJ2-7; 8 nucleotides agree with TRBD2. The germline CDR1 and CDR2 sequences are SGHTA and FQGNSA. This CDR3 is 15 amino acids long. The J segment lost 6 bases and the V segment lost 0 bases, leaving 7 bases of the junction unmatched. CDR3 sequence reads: CASSLAPGGPFEQYF. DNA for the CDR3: TGTGCCAGCAGCTTAGCGCCGGGAGGGCCCTTCGAGCAGTACTTC.

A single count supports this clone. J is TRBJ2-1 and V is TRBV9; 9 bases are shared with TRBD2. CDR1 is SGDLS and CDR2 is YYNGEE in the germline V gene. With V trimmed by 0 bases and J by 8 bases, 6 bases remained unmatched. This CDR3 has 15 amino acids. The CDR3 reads CASSVVSGRIYEQFF. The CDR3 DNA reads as TGTGCCAGCAGCGTAGTTAGCGGGAGAATATATGAGCAGTTCTTC. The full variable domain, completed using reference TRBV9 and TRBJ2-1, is DSGVTQTPKHLITATGQRVTLRCSPRSGDLSVYWYQQSLDQGLQFLIQYYNGEERAKGNILERFSAQQFPDLHSELNLSSLELGDSALYFCASSVVSGRIYEQFFGPGTRLTVL.

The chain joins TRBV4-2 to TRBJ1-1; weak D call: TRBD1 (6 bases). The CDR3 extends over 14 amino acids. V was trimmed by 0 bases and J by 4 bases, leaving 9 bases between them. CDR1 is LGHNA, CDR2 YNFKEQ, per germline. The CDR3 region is CASSQEGAGTEAFF. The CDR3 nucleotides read TGTGCCAGCAGCCAAGAGGGGGCGGGCACTGAAGCTTTCTTT.